The rows below give T cell receptor beta chains drawn from one sample of a study of technical replicates of blood from four donors. Some clones are missing from TCRdb's copy, which holds only in-frame ones; the method was immunoSEQ multiplex PCR. The sample yields about 67,000 clones, roughly 98% seen once. Material for sequencing was T cells isolated from PBMCs. The receptors shown here come from a human donor in good health. Each CDR3 is given with its conserved first and last residue. The D gene is left open where the match is weak. Where a row states a size, it is once, few, many or the class of an expanded clone; other rows omit it.

clone_size d_call j_call v_call cdr3_length cdr3_nt cdr3_aa
NA TRBD1 TRBJ2-7 TRBV19 14 TGTGCCAGCAGGAGGACAGGGGCATCCTACGAGCAGTACTTC CASRRTGASYEQYF
once TRBD1 TRBJ1-5 TRBV27 14 TGTGCCAGCAGCCTAAGGACAGGTTATCAGCCCCAGCATTTT CASSLRTGYQPQHF
NA TRBD1 TRBJ2-5 TRBV29-1 14 TGCAGCGTTGAACACAGGGGGAACCAAGAGACCCAGTACTTC CSVEHRGNQETQYF
once NA TRBJ2-7 TRBV28 12 TGTGCCGCCGTAGGACAAACCTACGAGCAGTACTTC CAAVGQTYEQYF
NA NA TRBJ2-1 TRBV10-1 17 TGCGCCAGCAGTGACTCGACAGCACTCGTCTCCTACAATGAGCAGTTCTTC CASSDSTALVSYNEQFF
NA NA TRBJ2-1 TRBV4-1 15 TGCGCCAGCAGCCAAAGGAGCGGACTCTACAATGAGCAGTTCTTC CASSQRSGLYNEQFF
NA NA TRBJ1-3 TRBV5-4 15 TGTGCCAGCAGCTCTGCACAGGGATCTGGAAACACCATATATTTT CASSSAQGSGNTIYF
NA NA TRBJ1-4 TRBV4-1 15 TGCGCCAGCAGCGAGGGTGATCGGCCCTATGAAAAACTGTTTTTT CASSEGDRPYEKLFF
once TRBD2 TRBJ2-7 TRBV11-1 15 TGTGCCAGCAGCTCTCGACTAGCGGGATCGTACGAGCAGTACTTC CASSSRLAGSYEQYF
NA NA TRBJ2-6 TRBV18 18 TGTGCCAGCTCACAAGAGAGGGATTTACAAAGTCGGGCCAACGTCCTGACTTTC CASSQERDLQSRANVLTF
NA TRBD2 TRBJ2-1 TRBV30 14 TGTGCCTGGCACGGACTAGCGGGGATCAATGAGCAGTTCTTC CAWHGLAGINEQFF
NA TRBD1 TRBJ1-1 TRBV9 15 TGTGCCAGCAGCCCCGAGGGACAGGCCTACACTGAAGCTTTCTTT CASSPEGQAYTEAFF
NA NA TRBJ2-5 TRBV4-1 15 TGCGCCAGCAGCCCCGGTGGAGCGGTTCAAGAGACCCAGTACTTC CASSPGGAVQETQYF
NA NA TRBJ1-2 TRBV2 14 TGTGCCAGCAGCACGAGGGGGGGGCGCGATGGCTACACCTTC CASSTRGGRDGYTF
NA TRBD1 TRBJ1-1 TRBV6-5 13 TGTGCCAGCCGCAGGGGTCCAGGGGGTGCGGCTTTCTTT CASRRGPGGAAFF
NA NA TRBJ1-2 TRBV19 12 TGTGCCAGTAGTCGGACAACGTATGGCTACACCTTC CASSRTTYGYTF
NA NA TRBJ2-2 TRBV7-6 15 TGTGCCAGCAGCTTACAGGGATCGAACACCGGGGAGCTGTTTTTT CASSLQGSNTGELFF
NA NA TRBJ2-5 TRBV30 12 TGTGCCTGGTCGTACAACCAAGAGACCCAGTACTTC CAWSYNQETQYF
once NA TRBJ2-7 TRBV20-1 11 TGCAGTGCTAGACAAGCCGACGAGCAGTACTTC CSARQADEQYF
NA TRBD2 TRBJ2-3 TRBV5-1 17 TGCGCCAGCAGCCAGGGACTAGCGGGAGGGAGCACAGATACGCAGTATTTT CASSQGLAGGSTDTQYF
NA NA TRBJ2-7 TRBV4-2 16 TGTGCCAGCAGCCAAGATAGCGGGACAGGGTTTGACGAGCAGTACTTC CASSQDSGTGFDEQYF
NA TRBD2 TRBJ2-7 TRBV29-1 14 TGCAGCGTGAGACTAGCGGGAGTAGTATACGAGCAGTACTTC CSVRLAGVVYEQYF
NA NA TRBJ2-1 TRBV7-7 15 TGTGCTAGCAGCTTAAGGACAGACCTGTCGGATGAGCAGTTCTTC CASSLRTDLSDEQFF
NA TRBD1 TRBJ1-1 TRBV19 15 TGTGCCAGTACCCCCTCCGGGACAGGGGACACTGAAGCTTTCTTT CASTPSGTGDTEAFF
NA NA TRBJ1-1 TRBV2 13 TGTGCCAGCAGTGAGCCGGGGAACACTGAAGCTTTCTTT CASSEPGNTEAFF
NA NA TRBJ2-2 TRBV9 16 TGTGCCAGCAGCGTAGGGGGACATGCGAACACCGGGGAGCTGTTTTTT CASSVGGHANTGELFF
NA NA TRBJ1-2 TRBV6-6 13 TGTGCCAGCAGTTACTCGGCAGGGGATGGCTACACCTTC CASSYSAGDGYTF
NA NA TRBJ2-3 TRBV15 14 TGTGCCACCGAAACAGGGAAAAGCACAGATACGCAGTATTTT CATETGKSTDTQYF